Shown below are 21 T cell receptor beta chains from a single sample sequenced in a study of OX40 agonist ivuxolimab in advanced cancers. Produced via immunoSEQ multiplex PCR; TCRdb's table is partial and in-frame only. The sample shows 50,000 to 70,000 clones, approximately 81% of them seen only once. Sequences were derived from CD4+ or CD8+ T cells sorted from blood, sampled in a trial of the OX40 agonist ivuxolimab. The receptors derive from an adult with an advanced solid tumor such as melanoma, head and neck, liver or kidney cancer.

Concerning this clone itself: The sample contains more than one DNA sequence encoding this CDR3. The CDR3 here is CASSLTPNTEAFF. The CDR3 nucleotides are TGTGCCAGCAGCTTAACCCCGAACACTGAAGCTTTCTTT. V and J are TRBV7-7 and TRBJ1-1; no reliable D call. The CDR3 is 13 residues long. V lost 2 bases and J lost 1, with 5 bases in between. The germline CDR1 and CDR2 sequences are SSHAT and FNYEAQ (reference sequence).

This clone has a handful of counts. The chain joins TRBV18 to TRBJ2-7; D call uncertain. The CDR3 contains 15 residues. V was clipped by 3 bases and J by 5 bases, with 17 bases between them. Germline CDR1 KGHSH, CDR2 LQKENI. In nucleotides, the CDR3 is TGTGCCAGCTCACCCCGTATCGGCAGCTCGGACGAGCAGTACTTC. Translating gives CASSPRIGSSDEQYF.

This clone has a single count. The CDR3 DNA is TGTGCCAGCTCACAAGGGGGTAGTTGGGACGAGCAGTACTTC. This translates into CASSQGGSWDEQYF. The chain is built from TRBV18 and TRBJ2-7, with D perhaps TRBD1 (6 bases). V shed 4 bases and J shed 5 bases, with 15 bases lying between them. The CDR3 totals 14 residues. The germline V gene encodes CDR1 KGHSH and CDR2 LQKENI.

The rearrangement joins TRBV19 to TRBJ2-1; perhaps TRBD2 as D (6 bases). V was cut by 4 bases and J by 9 bases, with 19 bases left in between. Germline V lookup: CDR1 LNHDA, CDR2 SQIVND (reference sequence). The CDR3 spans 15 residues. The CDR3 protein is CASSTSGTRHSEQFF. CDR3 in DNA: TGTGCCAGTAGTACCTCCGGGACTCGCCACAGTGAGCAGTTCTTC.

This clone was counted only a few times. V usage is TRBV19 and J usage is TRBJ2-1, with D perhaps matching TRBD1 (5 bases). The CDR3 runs to 15 residues. CDR1 is LNHDA, CDR2 SQIVND, per germline (reference sequence). Deletions cut 5 bases from V and 0 bases from J, with 11 bases between. The CDR3 bases are TGTGCCAGTAGTGAACAGGAGAGCTCCTACAATGAGCAGTTCTTC. Translating it yields CASSEQESSYNEQFF.

This chain connects TRBV30 to TRBJ1-6; TRBD1 is a possible D gene (5 bases). The CDR3 is made up of 14 amino acids. The germline gives CDR1 GTSNPN, CDR2 SVGIG (reference sequence). V dropped 0 bases and J dropped 7 bases, with 10 bases sitting between them. DNA of the CDR3: TGTGCCTGGAGTGTACGTCAGGGAAATTCACCCCTCCACTTT. It is translated as CAWSVRQGNSPLHF.

The chain uses TRBV6-6 and TRBJ1-4, with 9 bases aligning to TRBD1. The CDR3 runs to 12 residues. CDR1 and CDR2 from the germline V gene are MNHNY and SVGAGI (reference sequence). V shed 5 bases and J 14 bases; nucleotides not matched to a gene: 6. The CDR3 region is CASSRTGGLLFF. CDR3 DNA: TGTGCCAGCAGTAGAACAGGGGGCTTGCTGTTTTTT.

CDR3 sequence (DNA): TGTGCCATCAGGGCAACTCGGGACAGGGGATCACCCCTCCACTTT. This codes for CAIRATRDRGSPLHF. The chain carries TRBV10-3 and TRBJ1-6; 10 bases are shared with TRBD1. Unmatched junction bases numbered 9, after V lost 6 bases and J lost 10 bases. From germline, CDR1 is ENHRY and CDR2 SYGVKD. This CDR3 has 15 amino acids.

V usage is TRBV10-3 and J usage is TRBJ2-7; tentative D call: TRBD2 (5 bases). This CDR3 region has 12 residues. From germline, CDR1 is ENHRY and CDR2 SYGVKD. V was cut by 10 bases and J by 3 bases, with 13 bases left in between. CDR3 sequence: CASRGGGYEQYF. In DNA form, the CDR3 reads TGTGCCAGCAGAGGAGGCGGCTACGAGCAGTACTTC.

CDR3 region: CASSSIEGGYTF. The CDR3 region has the DNA TGTGCCAGCAGTTCCATTGAGGGTGGCTACACCTTC. The chain combines TRBV27 with TRBJ1-2, with no clear D. The CDR3 covers 12 residues. Germline V gives CDR1 MNHEY, CDR2 SMNVEV (reference sequence). V lost 4 bases and J 7 bases, leaving 10 bases between the germline ends.

A single count supports this clone. CDR3 residues: CASSLVQGRRNEQFF. The CDR3 region has the DNA TGTGCCAGCAGTTTGGTACAGGGACGACGCAATGAGCAGTTCTTC. This chain links TRBV27 with TRBJ2-1; perhaps TRBD1 as D (6 bases). This CDR3 is built from 15 residues. Trimming stripped 3 bases from V and 6 bases from J, with 15 bases between. Germline lookup yields CDR1 MNHEY and CDR2 SMNVEV (reference sequence).

The chain employs TRBV4-2 and TRBJ1-5; no definite D call. V lost 0 bases to trimming and J lost 3 bases, with 6 bases between them. The CDR3 spans 14 residues. Germline loops: CDR1 LGHNA, CDR2 YNFKEQ. Written as DNA, the CDR3 is TGTGCCAGCAGCCAAGAGGGTTACAATCAGCCCCAGCATTTT. This encodes CASSQEGYNQPQHF.

The chain combines TRBV5-1 with TRBJ2-5; D not certain. The CDR3 consists of 11 residues. V lost 5 bases to trimming and J lost 0 bases, with 2 bases between them. CDR1 and CDR2 from the germline V gene are SGHRS and YFSETQ. Written as DNA, the CDR3 is TGCGCCAGCAGATACCAAGAGACCCAGTACTTC. Translating gives CASRYQETQYF.

This clone has just one count. The chain carries TRBV19 and TRBJ1-1; 7 nucleotides align to TRBD1. CDR3 length equals 17 residues. CDR1 is LNHDA, CDR2 SQIVND, per germline (reference sequence). The V gene end was trimmed by 2 bases and the J gene end by 1 base; junction bases not matched to a gene: 10. CDR3: CASSILVGTEKNTEAFF. As DNA, the CDR3 is TGTGCCAGTAGTATATTAGTAGGGACAGAGAAGAACACTGAAGCTTTCTTT. Looking up the rest from reference TRBV19 and TRBJ1-1 gives the full variable domain: DGGITQSPKYLFRKEGQNVTLSCEQNLNHDAMYWYRQDPGQGLRLIYYSQIVNDFQKGDIAEGYSVSREKKESFPLTVTSAQKNPTAFYLCASSILVGTEKNTEAFFGQGTRLTVV.

The chain recombines TRBV15 with TRBJ1-5, with 8 bases matching TRBD1. In germline, CDR1 is LNHNV, CDR2 YYDKDF (reference sequence). The V gene end was trimmed by 5 bases and the J gene end by 4 bases; junction bases not matched to a gene: 16. The CDR3 loop spans 18 amino acids. Here the CDR3 reads CATSDVIFTGGWNQPQHF. DNA for the CDR3: TGTGCCACCAGCGACGTAATCTTTACAGGGGGGTGGAATCAGCCCCAGCATTTT. Based on the CDR3 plus reference TRBV15 and TRBJ1-5, the full variable domain is DAMVIQNPRYQVTQFGKPVTLSCSQTLNHNVMYWYQQKSSQAPKLLFHYYDKDFNNEADTPDNFQSRRPNTSFCFLDIRSPGLGDTAMYLCATSDVIFTGGWNQPQHFGDGTRLSIL.

This clone was found once. The rearrangement joins TRBV19 to TRBJ1-5; maybe TRBD1 (6 bases). Germline V lookup: CDR1 LNHDA, CDR2 SQIVND (reference sequence). This CDR3 spans 15 amino acids. V shed 5 bases and J shed 2 bases, with 13 bases lying between them. This CDR3 is CASSPVGGGNQPQHF. The CDR3 nucleotides read TGTGCCAGTAGTCCGGTAGGGGGGGGCAATCAGCCCCAGCATTTT.

This sequence joins TRBV11-3 and TRBJ2-5; TRBD2 aligns across 9 bases. Per germline, CDR1 SGHNT and CDR2 YENEEA. Unmatched junction bases numbered 5, after V lost 1 base and J lost 2 bases. CDR3 length equals 16 residues. The CDR3 here is CASSLGQTSGQETQYF. The CDR3 DNA reads TGTGCCAGCAGCTTAGGTCAGACTAGCGGACAAGAGACCCAGTACTTC.

The rearrangement links TRBV7-2 to TRBJ2-1, with D unclear. Between the trimmed V and J ends, which lost 1 base and 10 bases, there was a span of 8 bases. The CDR3 has 12 residues. Germline CDR1 SGHTA, CDR2 FQGNSA. CDR3: CASSLDFREQFF. The CDR3 DNA reads TGTGCCAGCAGCTTAGACTTCCGGGAGCAGTTCTTC.

J is TRBJ2-7 and V is TRBV7-2, with D possibly TRBD2 on 6 matching bases. CDR1 SGHTA and CDR2 FQGNSA come from the germline V gene. V was shortened by 5 bases and J by 5 bases, with 16 bases between the two germline ends. The CDR3 totals 14 residues. This CDR3 reads CASSRLGGDDEQYF. CDR3 nucleotides: TGTGCCAGCAGCCGATTAGGAGGGGACGACGAGCAGTACTTC.

V is TRBV18 and J is TRBJ2-6; D is uncertain. Trimming took 1 base from V and 0 from J, leaving 10 bases between them. The germline V gene encodes CDR1 KGHSH and CDR2 LQKENI. The CDR3 consists of 17 residues. The CDR3 coding sequence is TGTGCCAGCTCACCACTGGGTGCTTTCTCTGGGGCCAACGTCCTGACTTTC. Translated: CASSPLGAFSGANVLTF. Variable domain in full (rest from reference TRBV18 and TRBJ2-6): NAGVMQNPRHLVRRRGQEARLRCSPMKGHSHVYWYRQLPEEGLKFMVYLQKENIIDESGMPKERFSAEFPKEGPSILRIQQVVRGDSAAYFCASSPLGAFSGANVLTFGAGSRLTVL.

V gene TRBV12-5 combines with J gene TRBJ2-3; no clear D. Trimming shortened V by 4 bases and J by 4 bases, and 12 bases separated the two germline ends. Germline CDR1 is LGHNT and CDR2 is FRNRAP. The CDR3 covers 14 residues. The CDR3 spells CASGYSPVSDTQYF. The CDR3, as DNA: TGTGCTAGTGGTTATTCTCCAGTCTCAGATACGCAGTATTTT.